The next 16 T cell receptor beta chains were all read from a single sample in a study of cytomegalovirus exposure and HLA in healthy donors. A multiplex PCR was run with 60 Vbeta primers and 13 Jbeta primers. Libraries were prepared by immunoSEQ multiplex PCR; TCRdb keeps only in-frame clonotypes and omits some of them. The sample shows around 210,000 clones, approximately 81% of them seen only once. The material sequenced was PBMCs. The source is a girl aged 2-10 years in good health and CMV-seronegative.

The chain couples TRBV2 to TRBJ1-6, with D unresolved. Germline-derived CDR1 and CDR2 are SNHLY and FYNNEI. Trimming left V 8 bases short and J 0 bases short, with 8 bases between. The CDR3 has 14 residues. CDR3 sequence: CASLGSSYNSPLHF. The CDR3 DNA reads as TGTGCCAGCCTAGGAAGCTCCTATAATTCACCCCTCCACTTT.

The gene calls are TRBV6-5 and TRBJ1-2; D remains ambiguous. CDR3 size: 15 residues. The V and J ends lost 3 bases and 1 base respectively, with 12 bases between them. Germline-derived CDR1 and CDR2 are MNHEY and SVGAGI. The chain's CDR3 is CASSYSGRVNYGYTF. DNA of the CDR3: TGTGCCAGCAGTTATTCTGGCCGGGTTAACTATGGCTACACCTTC.

This chain connects TRBV5-1 to TRBJ2-5; TRBD2 might be the D (5 bases). The J call is doubtful: the DNA matches TRBJ2-7 better. The CDR3 covers 13 residues. Germline loops: CDR1 SGHRS, CDR2 YFSETQ. The CDR3 region is CASSMVLAAEQYF. CDR3 DNA sequence: TGCGCCAGCAGCATGGTCCTAGCAGCCGAGCAGTACTTC.

The rearrangement joins TRBV6-1 to TRBJ2-1; D perhaps matches TRBD2 (5 bases). Germline assignment: CDR1 MNHNS and CDR2 SASEGT. The CDR3 spans 13 residues. V lost 5 bases and J 9 bases, leaving 14 bases between the germline ends. CDR3 nucleotide sequence: TGTGCCAGCAGTTTTTTACGTGAGGGTGAGCAGTTCTTC. Amino acids: CASSFLREGEQFF.

The genes are TRBV6-4 and TRBJ2-7, with D possibly matching TRBD1 (6 bases). CDR3 length: 15 residues. From germline, CDR1 is MRHNA and CDR2 SNTAGT. The V end lost 5 bases, the J end lost 2 bases, and 16 bases lay between the germline ends. CDR3 DNA sequence: TGTGCCAGCAGTCCCCTGGGGGCCTCCCCCTACGAGCAGTACTTC. Its protein product is CASSPLGASPYEQYF.

This clone was detected only a few times. V gene TRBV6-6 combines with J gene TRBJ1-2; 7 positions agree with TRBD1. The germline gives CDR1 MNHNY, CDR2 SVGAGI (reference sequence). V lost 3 bases to trimming and J lost 2 bases; unmatched junction nucleotides: 6. The CDR3 has 15 residues. The CDR3 DNA sequence: TGTGCCAGCAGTTATGCGGGGACAGAGAACTATGGCTACACCTTC. Translating gives CASSYAGTENYGYTF.

This chain uses TRBV27 with TRBJ2-3; perhaps TRBD2 as D (6 bases). Per germline, CDR1 MNHEY and CDR2 SMNVEV (reference sequence). The CDR3 extends over 15 amino acids. Trimming shortened V by 7 bases and J by 5 bases, and 19 bases separated the two germline ends. CDR3 residues: CASTRRRGGLDTQYF. The CDR3 coding sequence is TGTGCCAGCACCCGGAGGAGGGGAGGTCTAGATACGCAGTATTTT.

The chain is built from TRBV6-6 and TRBJ1-2, with a weak D call TRBD1 (5 bases). V was shortened by 7 bases and J by 4 bases, with 10 bases between the two germline ends. This CDR3 has 12 amino acids. CDR1 MNHNY and CDR2 SVGAGI come from the germline V gene (reference sequence). CDR3 residues: CASTWGLYGYTF. CDR3 in DNA: TGTGCCAGCACTTGGGGCCTCTATGGCTACACCTTC.

This chain uses TRBV4-2 with TRBJ2-3; D possibly corresponds to TRBD2 (5 bases). CDR3 length equals 13 residues. Trimming stripped 9 bases from V and 2 bases from J, with 12 bases between. Germline assignment: CDR1 LGHNA and CDR2 YNFKEQ. Here the CDR3 DNA reads TGTGCCAGTTCGGGGAAGGACACAGATACGCAGTATTTT. Protein sequence: CASSGKDTDTQYF.

A few counts support this clone. The chain joins TRBV6-1 to TRBJ2-3; tentative D call: TRBD2 (7 bases). Trimming cost V 2 bases and J 2 bases, with 17 bases left between them. Germline-derived CDR1 and CDR2 are MNHNS and SASEGT. The CDR3 sequence is 17 residues long. The CDR3 region is CASSEFSRGAVTDTQYF. The CDR3 DNA reads as TGTGCCAGCAGTGAATTTTCTCGGGGGGCGGTCACAGATACGCAGTATTTT.

This chain joins TRBV6-6 and TRBJ2-1; unclear D gene. Trimming took off 6 bases at V and 7 bases at J, with 10 bases between the two ends. The V gene's germline CDR1 is MNHNY and CDR2 SVGAGI (reference sequence). This CDR3 comprises 12 residues. In DNA, the CDR3 is TGTGCCAGCAGCCCCCCTGCGAATGAGCAGTTCTTC. Encoded protein: CASSPPANEQFF.

The chain has TRBV11-3 and TRBJ1-4; 7 bases are shared with TRBD1. The CDR3 runs to 13 residues. Germline V gene lookup returns CDR1 SGHNT and CDR2 YENEEA. V gave up 5 bases and J gave up 7 bases; unmatched junction bases: 4. This CDR3 reads CASSPRQGEKLFF. The CDR3 DNA follows: TGTGCCAGCAGCCCGCGACAGGGTGAAAAACTGTTTTTT.

The CDR3, as DNA: TGTGCCAGCAGCAGAGGGGCAGGGGACTATACAGATACGCAGTATTTT. Its translation: CASSRGAGDYTDTQYF. V gene TRBV7-9 combines with J gene TRBJ2-3; D is perhaps TRBD2 (7 bases). This CDR3 contains 16 residues. Trimming removed 5 bases at V and 3 bases at J, with 18 bases between. The germline V gene has CDR1 SEHNR and CDR2 FQNEAQ (reference sequence).

The genes are TRBV21-1 and TRBJ1-6; the D segment call TRBD1 is taken from the table without a DNA check. TRBV21-1 is marked as a pseudogene. The CDR3 consists of 15 residues. The CDR3 loop is CASSKDGRDNSPLHF. CDR3 in DNA: TGTGCCAGCAGCAAAGATGGCAGGGATAATTCACCCCTCCACTTT.

The chain couples TRBV19 to TRBJ2-1; 8 positions match TRBD1. With V trimmed by 4 bases and J by 6 bases, 11 bases remained unmatched. Germline CDR1 is LNHDA and CDR2 is SQIVND (reference sequence). The CDR3 is made up of 16 amino acids. CDR3 loop: CASSTSGTGRGNEQFF. CDR3 DNA: TGTGCCAGTAGTACCTCAGGGACAGGCCGGGGCAATGAGCAGTTCTTC.

The chain couples TRBV12-5 to TRBJ2-2; TRBD1 might be the D (5 bases). Trimming removed 9 bases from V and 1 base from J, with 12 bases in between. Per germline, CDR1 LGHNT and CDR2 FRNRAP. The CDR3 length is 14 residues. Here the CDR3 DNA reads TGTGCTAGCTCTAAACAGGTGAACACCGGGGAGCTGTTTTTT. Its protein is CASSKQVNTGELFF.